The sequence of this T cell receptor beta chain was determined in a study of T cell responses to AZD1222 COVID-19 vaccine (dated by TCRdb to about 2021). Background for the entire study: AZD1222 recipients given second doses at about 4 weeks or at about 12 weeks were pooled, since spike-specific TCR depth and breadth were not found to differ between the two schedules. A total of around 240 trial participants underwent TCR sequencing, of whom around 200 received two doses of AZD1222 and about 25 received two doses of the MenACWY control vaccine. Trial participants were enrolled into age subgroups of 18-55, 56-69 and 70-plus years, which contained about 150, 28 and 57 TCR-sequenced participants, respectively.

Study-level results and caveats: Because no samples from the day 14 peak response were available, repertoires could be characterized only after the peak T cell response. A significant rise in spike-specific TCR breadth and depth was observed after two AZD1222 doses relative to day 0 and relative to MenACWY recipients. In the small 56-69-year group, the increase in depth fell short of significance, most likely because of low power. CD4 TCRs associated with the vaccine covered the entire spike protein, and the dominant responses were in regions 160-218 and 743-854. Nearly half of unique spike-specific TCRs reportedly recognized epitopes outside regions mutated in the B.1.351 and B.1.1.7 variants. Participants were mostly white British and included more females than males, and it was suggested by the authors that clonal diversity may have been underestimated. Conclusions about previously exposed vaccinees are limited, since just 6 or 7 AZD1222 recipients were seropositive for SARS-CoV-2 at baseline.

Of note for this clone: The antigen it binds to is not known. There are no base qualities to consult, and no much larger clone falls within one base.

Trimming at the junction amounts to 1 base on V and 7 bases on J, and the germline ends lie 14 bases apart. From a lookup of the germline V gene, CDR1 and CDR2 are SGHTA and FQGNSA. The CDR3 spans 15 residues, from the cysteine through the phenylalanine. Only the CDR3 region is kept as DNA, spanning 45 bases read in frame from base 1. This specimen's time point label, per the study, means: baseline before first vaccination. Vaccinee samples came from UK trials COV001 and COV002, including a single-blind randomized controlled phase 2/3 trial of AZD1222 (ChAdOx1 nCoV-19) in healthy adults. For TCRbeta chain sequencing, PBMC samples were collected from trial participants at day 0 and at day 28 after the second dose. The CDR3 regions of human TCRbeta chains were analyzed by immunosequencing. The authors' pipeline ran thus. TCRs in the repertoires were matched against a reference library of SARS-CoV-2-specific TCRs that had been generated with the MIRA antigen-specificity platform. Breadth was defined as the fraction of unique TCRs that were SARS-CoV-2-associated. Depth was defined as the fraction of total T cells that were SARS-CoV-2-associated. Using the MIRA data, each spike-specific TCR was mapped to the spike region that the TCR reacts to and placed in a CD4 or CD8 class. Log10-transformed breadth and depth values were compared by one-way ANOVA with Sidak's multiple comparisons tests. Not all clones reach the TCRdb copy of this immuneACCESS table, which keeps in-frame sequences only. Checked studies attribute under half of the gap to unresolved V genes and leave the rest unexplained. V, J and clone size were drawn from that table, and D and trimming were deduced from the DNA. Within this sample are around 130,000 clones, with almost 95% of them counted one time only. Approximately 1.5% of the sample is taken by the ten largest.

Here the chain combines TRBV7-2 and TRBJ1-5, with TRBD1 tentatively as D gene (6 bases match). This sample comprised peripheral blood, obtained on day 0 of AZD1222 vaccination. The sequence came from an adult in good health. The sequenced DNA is TGTGCCAGCAGCTTAGACGGACAAGGACAGCAGCCCCAGCATTTT. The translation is CASSLDGQGQQPQHF.